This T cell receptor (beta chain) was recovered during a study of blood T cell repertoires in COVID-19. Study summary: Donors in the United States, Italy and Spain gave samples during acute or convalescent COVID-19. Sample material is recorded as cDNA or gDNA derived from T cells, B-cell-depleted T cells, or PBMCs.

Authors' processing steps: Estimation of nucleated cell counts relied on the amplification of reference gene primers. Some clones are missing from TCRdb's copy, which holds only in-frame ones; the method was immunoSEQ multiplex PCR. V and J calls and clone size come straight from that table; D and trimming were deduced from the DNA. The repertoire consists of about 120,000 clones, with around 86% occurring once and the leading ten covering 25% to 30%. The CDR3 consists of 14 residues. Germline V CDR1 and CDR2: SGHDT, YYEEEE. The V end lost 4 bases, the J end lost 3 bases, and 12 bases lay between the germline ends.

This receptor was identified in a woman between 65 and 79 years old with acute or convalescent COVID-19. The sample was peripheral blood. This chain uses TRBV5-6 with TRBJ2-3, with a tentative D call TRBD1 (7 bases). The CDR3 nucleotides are TGTGCCAGCAGCCCGACAGGGAGGACAGATACGCAGTATTTT. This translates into CASSPTGRTDTQYF.